Below are 3 T cell receptor beta chains sequenced from a single sample in a study of response to subunit inactivated influenza vaccine. TCRdb recomputed calls from the RT-PCR reads with MiXCR, one row per CDR3 protein. The table records about 540,000 distinct CDR3 sequences, approximately 15% of them present only once. The material was PBMCs from blood, obtained 11 to 12 days after vaccination. The source of these receptors is a middle-aged man who received an inactivated influenza vaccine.

This chain links TRBV11-2 with TRBJ2-7; 7 bases are a match to TRBD1. Germline CDR1 reads SGHAT; CDR2 reads FQNNGV. The V segment lost 3 bases and the J segment 2 bases; nucleotides outside the gene matches: 7. The CDR3 sequence is 15 residues long. This chain's CDR3 is CASSFLWQGAYEQYF. The DNA for the CDR3 is TGTGCCAGCAGCTTCTTATGGCAGGGGGCCTACGAGCAGTACTTC.

This clonotype has more than one count but fewer than ten. The chain carries TRBV6-1 and TRBJ1-2; 7 positions agree with TRBD1. The CDR3 length is 16 residues. J was trimmed by 5 bases and V by 7 bases; bases with no gene match: 16. The V gene's germline CDR1 is MNHNS and CDR2 SASEGT. The CDR3 bases are TGTGCCAGCAAGACAACAGGGGCTGCCCTGGGGTATGGCTACACCTTC. This translates into CASKTTGAALGYGYTF.

This clonotype has just a few counts. The V and J genes are TRBV28 and TRBJ1-5; D unclear. The germline gives CDR1 MDHEN, CDR2 SYDVKM. The germline V and J ends were trimmed by 2 bases and 0 bases, with 11 bases remaining between them. This CDR3 is 16 amino acids long. For the CDR3, the DNA is TGTGCCAGCAGTTTAGAATCCCCGTATAGCAATCAGCCCCAGCATTTT. Its protein is CASSLESPYSNQPQHF.